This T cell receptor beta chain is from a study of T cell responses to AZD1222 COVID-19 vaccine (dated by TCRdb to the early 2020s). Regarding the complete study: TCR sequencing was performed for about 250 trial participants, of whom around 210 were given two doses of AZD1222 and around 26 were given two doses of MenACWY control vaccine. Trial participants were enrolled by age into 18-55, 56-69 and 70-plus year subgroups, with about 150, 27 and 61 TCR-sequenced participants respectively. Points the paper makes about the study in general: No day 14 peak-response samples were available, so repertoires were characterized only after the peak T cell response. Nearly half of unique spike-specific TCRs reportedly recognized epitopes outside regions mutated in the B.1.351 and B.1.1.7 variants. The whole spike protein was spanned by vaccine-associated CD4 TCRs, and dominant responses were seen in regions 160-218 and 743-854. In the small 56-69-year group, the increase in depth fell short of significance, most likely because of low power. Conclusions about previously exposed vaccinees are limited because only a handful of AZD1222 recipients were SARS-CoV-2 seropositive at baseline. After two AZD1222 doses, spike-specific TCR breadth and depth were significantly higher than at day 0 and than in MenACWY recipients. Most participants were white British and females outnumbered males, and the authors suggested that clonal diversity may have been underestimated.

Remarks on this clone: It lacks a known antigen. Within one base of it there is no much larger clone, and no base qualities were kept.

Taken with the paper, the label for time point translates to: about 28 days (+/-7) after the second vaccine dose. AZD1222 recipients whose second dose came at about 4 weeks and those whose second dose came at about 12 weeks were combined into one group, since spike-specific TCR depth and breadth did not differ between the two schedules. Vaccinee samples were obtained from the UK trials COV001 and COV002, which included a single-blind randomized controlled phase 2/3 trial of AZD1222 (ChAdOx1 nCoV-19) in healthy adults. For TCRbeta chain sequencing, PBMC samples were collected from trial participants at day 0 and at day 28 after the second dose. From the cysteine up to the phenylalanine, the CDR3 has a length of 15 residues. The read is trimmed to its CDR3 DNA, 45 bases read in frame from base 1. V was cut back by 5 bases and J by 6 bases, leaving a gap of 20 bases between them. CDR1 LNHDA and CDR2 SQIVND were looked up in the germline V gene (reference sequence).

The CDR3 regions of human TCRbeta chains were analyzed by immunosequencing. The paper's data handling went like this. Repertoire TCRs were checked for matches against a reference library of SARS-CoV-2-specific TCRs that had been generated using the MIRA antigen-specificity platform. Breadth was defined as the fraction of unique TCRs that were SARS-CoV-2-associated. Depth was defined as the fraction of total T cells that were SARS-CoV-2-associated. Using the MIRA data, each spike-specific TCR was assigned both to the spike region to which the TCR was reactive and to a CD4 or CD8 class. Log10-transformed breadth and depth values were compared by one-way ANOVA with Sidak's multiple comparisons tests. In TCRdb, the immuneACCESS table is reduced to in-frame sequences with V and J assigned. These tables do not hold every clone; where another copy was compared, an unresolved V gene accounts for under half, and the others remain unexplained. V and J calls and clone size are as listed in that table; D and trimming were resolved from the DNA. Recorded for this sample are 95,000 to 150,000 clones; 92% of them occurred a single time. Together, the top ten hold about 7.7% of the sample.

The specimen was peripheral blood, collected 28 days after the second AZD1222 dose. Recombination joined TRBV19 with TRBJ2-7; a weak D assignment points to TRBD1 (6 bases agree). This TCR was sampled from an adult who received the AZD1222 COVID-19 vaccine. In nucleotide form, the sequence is TGTGCCAGTAGTGTGACAGGTAACATCGGAGGCGAGCAGTACTTC. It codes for CASSVTGNIGGEQYF.